This T cell receptor beta chain was documented in a study of cytomegalovirus exposure and HLA in healthy donors. PCR amplification relied on 60 Vbeta primers (plus 13 Jbeta primers). Profiled with immunoSEQ multiplex PCR; TCRdb holds only in-frame clones, not every one. The sample includes 40,000 to 45,000 clones, around 64% of them seen just once. Study results and caveats: Roughly uniform sequencing depth across donors was assumed, possibly incorrectly.

Trimming took 1 base from V and 7 from J, leaving 10 bases between them. The CDR3 contains 13 residues. Germline CDR1 reads SGHTA; CDR2 reads FQGNSA. To note about this clone: As yet, its antigen is unknown.

The clonotype comes from a human donor in good health. The chain is built from TRBV7-2 and TRBJ1-2; a possible D gene is TRBD1 (5 bases). Sequenced: PBMCs. The CDR3 DNA follows: TGTGCCAGCAGCTTAGGAGGCAGGGCTGGCTACACCTTC. It codes for CASSLGGRAGYTF.